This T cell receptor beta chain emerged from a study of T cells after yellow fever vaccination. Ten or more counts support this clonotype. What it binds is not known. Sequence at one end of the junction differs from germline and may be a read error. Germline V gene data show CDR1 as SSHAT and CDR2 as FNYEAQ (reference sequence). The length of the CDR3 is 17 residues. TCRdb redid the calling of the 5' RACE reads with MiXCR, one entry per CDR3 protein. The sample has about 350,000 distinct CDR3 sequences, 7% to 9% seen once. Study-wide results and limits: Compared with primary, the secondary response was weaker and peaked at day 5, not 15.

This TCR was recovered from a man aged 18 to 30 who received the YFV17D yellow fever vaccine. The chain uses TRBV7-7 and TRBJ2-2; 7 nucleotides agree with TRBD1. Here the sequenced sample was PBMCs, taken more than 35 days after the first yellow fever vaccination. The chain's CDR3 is CASSLALDRVGTGELFF. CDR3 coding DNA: TGTGCTAGCAGCTTAGCCCTTGACAGGGTTGGCACCGGGGAGCTGTTTTTT. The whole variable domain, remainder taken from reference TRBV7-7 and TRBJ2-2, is GAGVSQSPRYKVTKRGQDVTLRCDPISSHATLYWYQQALGQGPEFLTYFNYEAQPDKSGLPSDRFSAERPEGSISTLTIQRTEQRDSAMYRCASSLALDRVGTGELFFGEGSRLTVL.